What follows is one TCR beta chain and its context. The antigen this receptor binds is unknown. One base away there is no much larger clone; base qualities are not given. The data stem from a study of CD8+ T cells in alopecia areata listed by TCRdb under 2018. The study in broad terms: Treated patients were enrolled in an open-label pilot trial of oral tofacitinib, 5 to 10 mg twice daily, for moderate-to-severe alopecia areata. Scalp clonality was compared among normal scalp (n=4), patchy alopecia areata scalp (n=8), and alopecia totalis/universalis scalp (n=8). To study T cell clonal expansion in alopecia areata, the researchers applied high-throughput TCRbeta sequencing to both the C3H/HeJ mouse model and human patients. Biopsies were taken from tofacitinib-treated patients at baseline and again at 4 and 24 weeks into treatment, and several of those patients also had a later scalp biopsy. Patients received tofacitinib for 6 to 18 months and were then followed off drug for 6 months to check for delayed response and recurrence. Amplification of TCRbeta CDR3 regions was done by immunoSEQ multiplex PCR using 35 Vbeta forward primers and 13 Jbeta reverse primers. RNA was extracted with the PAXgene miRNA kit for fixed scalp, the miRNeasy kit for PBMCs, and the RNeasy kit for mouse skin. Human TCRbeta sequencing covered scalp tissue and sorted CD4+ and CD8+ peripheral blood T cells from patchy and totalis/universalis alopecia areata patients and healthy controls.

V is shortened by 5 bases, J by 5 bases, and the region joining them spans 21 bases. CDR1 MNHEY and CDR2 SMNVEV were looked up in the germline V gene (reference sequence). The CDR3 spans 16 residues, from the cysteine through the phenylalanine. The retained sequence is limited to the CDR3, 48 bases, with the frame set at the first base. Receptors were amplified or captured by the immunoSEQ multiplex PCR assay. RNA was extracted from all samples and reverse transcribed into cDNA as template for TCR sequencing. SuperScript III was used for first-strand cDNA synthesis, primed with a 2:1 mix of oligo-dT and random hexamers. A synthetic immune receptor repertoire was used to gauge amplification bias, and whatever bias remained was removed computationally. Concerning the study's data processing: Raw reads were preprocessed for error removal, and CDR3 was defined according to IMGT conventions as running from the conserved cysteine to phenylalanine. Clonality was computed as 1 minus the Shannon entropy, with the entropy normalized by log2 of the number of productive unique TCRs. CD4 or CD8 identity of scalp clones was inferred by cross-referencing scalp TCRbeta sequences with sorted blood CD4 and CD8 repertoires. This immuneACCESS table, as held by TCRdb, lists in-frame sequences with V and J called but not all clones. Of the missing ones, under half trace to an unresolved V gene in checked studies; the others have no known cause. The DNA gave D and trimming, while V, J and clone size come from that table. Here the sample has around 15,000 clones; 45% to 65% occur a single time. The ten largest clones add up to 12% of the sample.

Lesional scalp punch biopsies and peripheral blood were obtained from alopecia areata patients. Human scalp biopsies were fixed immediately in PAXgene tissue containers. General conclusions and limits of the study: Shared TCR sequences between patients were less evident than in mice, which may be partly attributable to HLA diversity in the patient population. Scalp TCR repertoire analysis is complicated because resident alphabeta T cells in normal human skin are also sequenced, whereas mouse skin is dominated by gammadelta T cells. Compared with normal scalp, lesional scalp, particularly in alopecia totalis/universalis, had higher clonality and more expanded CD8+ clones, which suggests antigenic drive.

Specimen: skin. The V and J segments used are TRBV27 and TRBJ2-5, with TRBD2 perhaps the D gene, on 6 matching bases. This receptor was obtained from a human donor with alopecia areata. The nucleotide sequence reads TGTGCCAGCAGTCCTTTCGGATCGGGGAGCGGGGAGACCCAGTACTTC. This gives the protein CASSPFGSGSGETQYF.